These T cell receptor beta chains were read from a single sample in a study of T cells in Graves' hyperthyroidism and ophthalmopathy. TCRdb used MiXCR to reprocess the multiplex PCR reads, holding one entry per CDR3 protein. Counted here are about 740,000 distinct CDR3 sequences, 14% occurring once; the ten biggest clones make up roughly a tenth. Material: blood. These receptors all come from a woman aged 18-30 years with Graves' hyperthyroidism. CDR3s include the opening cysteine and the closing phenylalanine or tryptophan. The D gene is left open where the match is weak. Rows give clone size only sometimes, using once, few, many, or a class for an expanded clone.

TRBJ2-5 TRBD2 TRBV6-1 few TGTGCCAGCAGTGAAAGGGGGCCGGGGACTAGCGGGAGCGCTCAAGAGACCCAGTACTTC CASSERGPGTSGSAQETQYF
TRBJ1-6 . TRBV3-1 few TGTGCCAGCAGCCAAGAGGGGATCGGTTCACCCCTCCACTTT CASSQEGIGSPLHF
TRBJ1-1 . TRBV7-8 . TGTGCCAGCAGCTTAGTCGGTCATGAGGGCAGGGGTTTATACACTGAAGCTTTCTTT CASSLVGHEGRGLYTEAFF
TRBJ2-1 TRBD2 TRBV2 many TGTGCCAGCTCAACTAGCGGCCATGAGCAGTTCTTC CASSTSGHEQFF
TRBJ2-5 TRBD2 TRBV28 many TGTGCCAGCAGTTCGGATAGCGGGAGGAGGGAGACCCAGTACTTC CASSSDSGRRETQYF
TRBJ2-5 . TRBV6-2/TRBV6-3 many TGTGCCAGCAGTTACGTAGGGGGAAAGACCCAGTACTTC CASSYVGGKTQYF
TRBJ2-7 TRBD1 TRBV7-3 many TGTGCCATCAACCAGGGGGCCTTGGAAAACACCGAGCAGTACTTC CAINQGALENTEQYF
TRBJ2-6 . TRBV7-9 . TGTGCCAGCAGCCAGGACAAAGCTGGGGCCAACGTCCTGACTTTC CASSQDKAGANVLTF
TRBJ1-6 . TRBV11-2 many TGTGCCAGCAGCTTACATATCCTGAATTCACCCCTCCACTTT CASSLHILNSPLHF
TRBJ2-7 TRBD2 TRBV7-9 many TGTGCCAGCAGCTTAGAGCGGGGGCCATACGAGCAGTACTTC CASSLERGPYEQYF
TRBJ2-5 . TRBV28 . TGTGCCAGCAACCCCGGGACAACGTACCAAGAGACCCAGTACTTC CASNPGTTYQETQYF
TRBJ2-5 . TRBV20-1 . TGCAGTGCTAGAGATGAACCGGAGACCCAGTACTTC CSARDEPETQYF
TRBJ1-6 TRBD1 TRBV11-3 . TGTGCCAGCAGGCGCTCGGGGACAGGAGGGACGGCACCCCTCCACTTT CASRRSGTGGTAPLHF
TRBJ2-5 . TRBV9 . TGTGCCAGCAGCGACGCAGGCGGGCAGGAAGAGACCCAGTACTTC CASSDAGGQEETQYF
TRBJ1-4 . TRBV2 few TGTGCCGTCCAAAGGGCCGCTAGGGAAGAACTGTTTTTT CAVQRAAREELFF
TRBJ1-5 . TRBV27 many TGTGCCAGCCGAGTGGAGGGTTTTGGCAATCAGCCCCAGCATTTT CASRVEGFGNQPQHF
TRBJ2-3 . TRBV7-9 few TGTGCCAGCAGCTTTTCGAGGGCCCGCACAGATACGCAGTATTTT CASSFSRARTDTQYF
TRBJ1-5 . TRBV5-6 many TGTGCCAGCAGCTTGGCGACAGCCTTTAGCAATCAGCCCCAGCATTTT CASSLATAFSNQPQHF
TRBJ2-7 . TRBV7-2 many TGTGCCAGCAGCACAAGCGGTAGAGCCGGCTACGAGCAGTACTTC CASSTSGRAGYEQYF
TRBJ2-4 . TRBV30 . TGTGCCTACACAGGAGTAGCCAAAAACATTCAGTACTTC CAYTGVAKNIQYF
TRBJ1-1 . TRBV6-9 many TGTGCCAGCAGTTCAACCAGGGTCCGAAGGACTGAAGCTTTCTTT CASSSTRVRRTEAFF
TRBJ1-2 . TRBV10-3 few TGTGCCATCAGTGAGTCGGGGGGAGTAGATGGCTACACCTTC CAISESGGVDGYTF
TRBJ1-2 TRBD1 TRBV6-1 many TGTGCCAGCGAACTCACCGGGACAGGGGTTCGCTACACCTTC CASELTGTGVRYTF
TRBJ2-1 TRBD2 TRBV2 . TGTGCCCCAGCCTGGGGGGGCTCCTACAATGAGCAGTTCTTC CAPAWGGSYNEQFF
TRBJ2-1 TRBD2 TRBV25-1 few TGTGCCAGCACCTCCCAGGTAGCGGGACCCAGCTCCTACAATGAGCAGTTCTTC CASTSQVAGPSSYNEQFF
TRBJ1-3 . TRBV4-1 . TGCGCCAGCAGCCAACATAAAAACACCATATATTTT CASSQHKNTIYF
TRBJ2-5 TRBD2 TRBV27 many TGTGCCAGCAGTCACATCACGGGACTAGCGTCGGAGACCCAGTACTTC CASSHITGLASETQYF
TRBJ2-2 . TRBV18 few TGTGCCAGCTCACCACTGGGGGAGAACACCGGGGAGCTGTTTTTT CASSPLGENTGELFF
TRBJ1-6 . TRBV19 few TGTGCCAGTAGTACCCGGAGGAACTCCTATAATTCACCCCTCCACTTT CASSTRRNSYNSPLHF
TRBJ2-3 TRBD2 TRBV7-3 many TGTGCCAGCAGCTATAGCGGGAGCGCAGATACGCAGTATTTT CASSYSGSADTQYF
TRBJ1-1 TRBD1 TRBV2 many TGTGCCAGCAGTGGGGACAGGGGGCATGTTGAAGCTTTCTTT CASSGDRGHVEAFF
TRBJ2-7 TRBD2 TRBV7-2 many TGTGCCAGCAGCTTCCAGAGGACTAGCGGGGGGCACCACGAGCAGTACTTC CASSFQRTSGGHHEQYF
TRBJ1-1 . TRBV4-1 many TGCGCCAGCAGCCGAACGACGAGGGCGATGAACACTGAAGCTTTCTTT CASSRTTRAMNTEAFF
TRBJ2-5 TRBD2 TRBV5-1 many TGCGCCAGCAGCTTATCCCCTAGCGGGGGTCAAGAGACCCAGTACTTC CASSLSPSGGQETQYF
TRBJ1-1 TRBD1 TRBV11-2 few TGTGCCAGCAGCCAGGACAGGTCCGAAGCTTTCTTT CASSQDRSEAFF
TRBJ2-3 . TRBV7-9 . TGTGCCAGCAGCGCCCCAAGGATAGCACAAGATACGCAGTATTTT CASSAPRIAQDTQYF
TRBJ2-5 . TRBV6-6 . TGTGCCAGCAGTTACACACAGGGCCAAGAGACCCAGTACTTC CASSYTQGQETQYF
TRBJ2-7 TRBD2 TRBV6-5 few TGTGCCAGCAGTTACTCGATAGGTAGCGGGAGCTCCTACGAGCAGTACTTC CASSYSIGSGSSYEQYF
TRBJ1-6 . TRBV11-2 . TGTGCCAGCAGGACACAGGGCTTCGGACCCCTCCACTTT CASRTQGFGPLHF
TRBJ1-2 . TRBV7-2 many TGTGCCAGCAGGGTCTCAGGGTTTGGCTACACCTTC CASRVSGFGYTF
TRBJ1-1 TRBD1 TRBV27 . TGTGCCAGCAGTGGTACAGGGGGCACTGAAGCTTTCTTT CASSGTGGTEAFF
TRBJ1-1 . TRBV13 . TGTGCCAGCAGCCCCCCTCCGTCCGGTGGGGCTTTCTTT CASSPPPSGGAFF
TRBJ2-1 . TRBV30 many TGTGCCGTAGCAGTTTTCTACAATGAGCAGTTCTTC CAVAVFYNEQFF
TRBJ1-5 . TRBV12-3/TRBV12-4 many TGTGCCAGCAGTTTGGAGAGAAATCAGCCCCAGCATTTT CASSLERNQPQHF